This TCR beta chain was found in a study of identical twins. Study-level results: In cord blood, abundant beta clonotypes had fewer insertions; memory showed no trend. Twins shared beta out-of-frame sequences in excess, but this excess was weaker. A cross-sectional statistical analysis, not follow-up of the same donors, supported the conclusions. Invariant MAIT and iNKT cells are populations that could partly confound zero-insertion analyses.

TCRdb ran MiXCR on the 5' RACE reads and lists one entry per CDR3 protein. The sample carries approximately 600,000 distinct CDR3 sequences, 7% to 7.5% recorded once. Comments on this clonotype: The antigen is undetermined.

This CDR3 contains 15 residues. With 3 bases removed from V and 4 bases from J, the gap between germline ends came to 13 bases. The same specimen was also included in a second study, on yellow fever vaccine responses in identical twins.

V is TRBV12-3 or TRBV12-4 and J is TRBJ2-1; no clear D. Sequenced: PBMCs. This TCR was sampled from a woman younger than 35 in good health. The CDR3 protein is CASSFQPRAYNEQFF. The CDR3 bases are TGTGCCAGCAGTTTCCAGCCCCGGGCTTACAATGAGCAGTTCTTC.